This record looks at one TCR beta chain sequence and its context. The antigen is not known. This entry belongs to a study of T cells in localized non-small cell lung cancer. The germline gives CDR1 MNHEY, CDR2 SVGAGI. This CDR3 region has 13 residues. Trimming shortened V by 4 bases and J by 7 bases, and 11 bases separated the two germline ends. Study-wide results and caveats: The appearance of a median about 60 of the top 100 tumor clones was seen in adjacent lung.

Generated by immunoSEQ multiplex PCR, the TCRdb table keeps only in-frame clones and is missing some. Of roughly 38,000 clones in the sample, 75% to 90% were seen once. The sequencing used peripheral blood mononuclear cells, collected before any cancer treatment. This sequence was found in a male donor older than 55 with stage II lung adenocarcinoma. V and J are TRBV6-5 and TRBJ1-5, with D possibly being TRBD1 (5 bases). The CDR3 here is CASSSGGRQPQHF. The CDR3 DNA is TGTGCCAGCAGTTCGGGGGGACGCCAGCCCCAGCATTTT.